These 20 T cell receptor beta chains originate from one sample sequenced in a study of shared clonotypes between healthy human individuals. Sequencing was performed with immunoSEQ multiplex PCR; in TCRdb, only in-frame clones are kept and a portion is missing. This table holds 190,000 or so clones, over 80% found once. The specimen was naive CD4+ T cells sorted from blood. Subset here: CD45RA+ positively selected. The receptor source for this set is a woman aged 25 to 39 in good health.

This chain's CDR3 is CASSMFWTGNEKLFF. CDR3 nucleotide sequence: TGTGCCAGTAGTATGTTTTGGACGGGGAATGAAAAACTGTTTTTT. The chain employs TRBV19 and TRBJ1-4; D gene ambiguous. Germline V gene data show CDR1 as LNHDA and CDR2 as SQIVND (reference sequence). V lost 3 bases to trimming and J lost 5 bases, with 13 bases between them. CDR3 length equals 15 residues. Based on the CDR3 plus reference TRBV19 and TRBJ1-4, the full variable domain is DGGITQSPKYLFRKEGQNVTLSCEQNLNHDAMYWYRQDPGQGLRLIYYSQIVNDFQKGDIAEGYSVSREKKESFPLTVTSAQKNPTAFYLCASSMFWTGNEKLFFGSGTQLSVL.

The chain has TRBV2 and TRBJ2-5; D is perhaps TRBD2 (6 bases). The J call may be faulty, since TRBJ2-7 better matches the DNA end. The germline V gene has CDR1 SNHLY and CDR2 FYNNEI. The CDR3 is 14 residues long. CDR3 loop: CASSGGGNTYEQYF. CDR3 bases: TGTGCCAGCAGTGGGGGAGGTAACACCTACGAGCAGTACTTC.

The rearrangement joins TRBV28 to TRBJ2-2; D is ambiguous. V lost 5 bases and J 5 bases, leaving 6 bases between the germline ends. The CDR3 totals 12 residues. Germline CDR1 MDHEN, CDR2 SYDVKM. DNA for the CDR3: TGTGCCAGCAGTCAGGTTACCGGGGAGCTGTTTTTT. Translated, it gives CASSQVTGELFF. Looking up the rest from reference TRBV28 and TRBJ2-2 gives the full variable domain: DVKVTQSSRYLVKRTGEKVFLECVQDMDHENMFWYRQDPGLGLRLIYFSYDVKMKEKGDIPEGYSVSREKKERFSLILESASTNQTSMYLCASSQVTGELFFGEGSRLTVL.

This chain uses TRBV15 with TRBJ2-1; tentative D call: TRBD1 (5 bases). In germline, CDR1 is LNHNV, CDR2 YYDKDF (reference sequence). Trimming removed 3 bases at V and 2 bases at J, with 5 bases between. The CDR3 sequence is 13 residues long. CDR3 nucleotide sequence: TGTGCCACCAGCAGGGACACCTACAATGAGCAGTTCTTC. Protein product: CATSRDTYNEQFF.

The CDR3 region has the DNA TGTGCCAGCAGTTCCCCAGGGCCACCGTACGAGCAGTACTTC. Protein sequence: CASSSPGPPYEQYF. The chain recombines TRBV28 with TRBJ2-5; tentatively, D is TRBD1 (5 bases). The J call is doubtful: the DNA matches TRBJ2-7 better. The CDR3 covers 14 residues. Germline V CDR1 and CDR2: MDHEN, SYDVKM.

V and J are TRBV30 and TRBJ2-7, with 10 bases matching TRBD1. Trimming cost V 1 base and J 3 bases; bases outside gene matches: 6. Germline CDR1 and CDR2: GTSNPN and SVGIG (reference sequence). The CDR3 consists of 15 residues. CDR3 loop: CAWSAPGQGIYEQYF. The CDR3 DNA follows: TGTGCCTGGAGTGCCCCGGGACAGGGGATCTACGAGCAGTACTTC.

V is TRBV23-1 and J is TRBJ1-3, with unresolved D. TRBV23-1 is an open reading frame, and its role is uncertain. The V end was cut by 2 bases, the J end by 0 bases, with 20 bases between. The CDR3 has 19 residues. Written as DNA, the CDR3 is TGCGCCAGCAGTCAAAGTCCGGGTTACGAGGCTTGCTCTGGAAACACCATATATTTT. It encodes CASSQSPGYEACSGNTIYF.

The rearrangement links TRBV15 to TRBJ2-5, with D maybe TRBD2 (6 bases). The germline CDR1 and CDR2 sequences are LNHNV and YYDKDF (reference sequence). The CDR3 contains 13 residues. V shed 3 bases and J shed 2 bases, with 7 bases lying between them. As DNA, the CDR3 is TGTGCCACCAGCAGGGGGGGTCAAGAGACCCAGTACTTC. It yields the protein CATSRGGQETQYF.

CDR3 nucleotide sequence: TGCGCCAGCAGCCAAGTACTTACCAATGAGCAGTTCTTC. This codes for CASSQVLTNEQFF. The chain is built from TRBV4-1 and TRBJ2-1, with D hard to call. CDR3 length: 13 residues. From germline, CDR1 is MGHRA and CDR2 YSYEKL. Trimming cost V 1 base and J 6 bases, with 7 bases left between them.

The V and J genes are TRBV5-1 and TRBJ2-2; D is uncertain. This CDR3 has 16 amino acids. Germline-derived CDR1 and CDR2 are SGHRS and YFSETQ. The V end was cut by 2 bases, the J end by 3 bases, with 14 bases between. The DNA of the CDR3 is TGCGCCAGCAGCTTCACACCTTCCCGGGACACCGGGGAGCTGTTTTTT. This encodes CASSFTPSRDTGELFF. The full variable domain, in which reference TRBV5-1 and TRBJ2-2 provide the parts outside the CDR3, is KAGVTQTPRYLIKTRGQQVTLSCSPISGHRSVSWYQQTPGQGLQFLFEYFSETQRNKGNFPGRFSGRQFSNSRSEMNVSTLELGDSALYLCASSFTPSRDTGELFFGEGSRLTVL.

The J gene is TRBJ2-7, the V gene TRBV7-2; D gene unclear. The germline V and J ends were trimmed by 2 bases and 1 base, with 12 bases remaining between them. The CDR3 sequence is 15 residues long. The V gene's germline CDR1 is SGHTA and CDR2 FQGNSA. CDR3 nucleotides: TGTGCCAGCAGCTTAATTGTCGGCGTTTCCTACGAGCAGTACTTC. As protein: CASSLIVGVSYEQYF.

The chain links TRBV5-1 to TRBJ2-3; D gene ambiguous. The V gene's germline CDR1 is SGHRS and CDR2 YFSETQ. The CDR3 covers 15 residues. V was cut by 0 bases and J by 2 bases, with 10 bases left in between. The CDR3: CASSLAAQVTDTQYF. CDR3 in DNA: TGCGCCAGCAGCTTGGCCGCTCAAGTCACAGATACGCAGTATTTT.

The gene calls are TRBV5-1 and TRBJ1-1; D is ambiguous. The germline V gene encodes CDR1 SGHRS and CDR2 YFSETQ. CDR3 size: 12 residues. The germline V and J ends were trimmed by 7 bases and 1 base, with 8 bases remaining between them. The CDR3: CASASANTEAFF. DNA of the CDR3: TGCGCCAGCGCGAGTGCGAACACTGAAGCTTTCTTT.

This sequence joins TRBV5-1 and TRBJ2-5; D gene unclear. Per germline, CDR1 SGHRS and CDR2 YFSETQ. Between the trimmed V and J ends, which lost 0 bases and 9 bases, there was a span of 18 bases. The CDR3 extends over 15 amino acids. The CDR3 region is CASSLGAGLESSQYF. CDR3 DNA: TGCGCCAGCAGCTTGGGAGCAGGCCTCGAGTCGTCCCAGTACTTC.

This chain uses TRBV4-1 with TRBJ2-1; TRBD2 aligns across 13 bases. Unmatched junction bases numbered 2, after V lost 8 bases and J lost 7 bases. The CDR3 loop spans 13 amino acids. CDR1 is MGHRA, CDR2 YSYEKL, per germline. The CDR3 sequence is CASRLAGGNEQFF. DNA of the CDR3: TGCGCCAGCCGACTAGCGGGGGGAAATGAGCAGTTCTTC.

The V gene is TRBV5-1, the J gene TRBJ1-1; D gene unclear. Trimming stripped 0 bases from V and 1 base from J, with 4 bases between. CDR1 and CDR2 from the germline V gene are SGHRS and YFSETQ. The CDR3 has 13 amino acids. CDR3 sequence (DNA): TGCGCCAGCAGCTTGGCCAAGAACACTGAAGCTTTCTTT. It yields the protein CASSLAKNTEAFF.

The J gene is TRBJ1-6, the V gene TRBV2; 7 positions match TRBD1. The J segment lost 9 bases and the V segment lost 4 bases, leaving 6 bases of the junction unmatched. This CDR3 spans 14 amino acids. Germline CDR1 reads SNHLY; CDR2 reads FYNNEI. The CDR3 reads CASSGGTAFSPLHF. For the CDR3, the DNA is TGTGCCAGCAGTGGGGGGACAGCATTTTCACCCCTCCACTTT.

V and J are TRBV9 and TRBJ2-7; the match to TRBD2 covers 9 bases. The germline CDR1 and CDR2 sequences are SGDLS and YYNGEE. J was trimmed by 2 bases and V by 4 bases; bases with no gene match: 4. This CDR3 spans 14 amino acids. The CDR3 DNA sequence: TGTGCCAGCAGCCGTGCTAGCGGGGCCTACGAGCAGTACTTC. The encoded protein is CASSRASGAYEQYF.

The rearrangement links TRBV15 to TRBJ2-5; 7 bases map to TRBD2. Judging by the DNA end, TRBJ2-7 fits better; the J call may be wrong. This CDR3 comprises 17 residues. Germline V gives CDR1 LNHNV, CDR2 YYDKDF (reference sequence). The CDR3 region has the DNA TGTGCCACCAGCAGAGATCACAGCGGGAAAGGTGCCTACGAGCAGTACTTC. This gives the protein CATSRDHSGKGAYEQYF.

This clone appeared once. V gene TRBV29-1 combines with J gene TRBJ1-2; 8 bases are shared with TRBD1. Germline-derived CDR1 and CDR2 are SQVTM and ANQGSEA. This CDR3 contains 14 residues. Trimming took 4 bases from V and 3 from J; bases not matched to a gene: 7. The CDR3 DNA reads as TGCAGCGTTGGTAGGCAGGGGGCGGACTATGGCTACACCTTC. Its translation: CSVGRQGADYGYTF.